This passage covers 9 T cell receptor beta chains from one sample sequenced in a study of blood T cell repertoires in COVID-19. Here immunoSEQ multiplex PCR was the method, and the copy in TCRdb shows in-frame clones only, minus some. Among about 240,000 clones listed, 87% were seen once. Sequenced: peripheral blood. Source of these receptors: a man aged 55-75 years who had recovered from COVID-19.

The CDR3 is CASSYPNYGYTF. CDR3 DNA: TGTGCCAGCAGTTACCCAAACTATGGCTACACCTTC. The chain uses TRBV6-6 and TRBJ1-2; D is ambiguous. Germline V gene sequence: CDR1 MNHNY, CDR2 SVGAGI (reference sequence). This CDR3 spans 12 amino acids. V was cut by 2 bases and J by 2 bases, with 3 bases left in between.

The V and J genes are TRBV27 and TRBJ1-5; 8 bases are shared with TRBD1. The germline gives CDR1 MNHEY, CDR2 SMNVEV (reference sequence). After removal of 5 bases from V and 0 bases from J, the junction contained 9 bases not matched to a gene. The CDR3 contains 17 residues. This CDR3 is CASSRETGTGSNQPQHF. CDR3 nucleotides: TGTGCCAGCAGTCGCGAAACCGGGACAGGTAGCAATCAGCCCCAGCATTTT.

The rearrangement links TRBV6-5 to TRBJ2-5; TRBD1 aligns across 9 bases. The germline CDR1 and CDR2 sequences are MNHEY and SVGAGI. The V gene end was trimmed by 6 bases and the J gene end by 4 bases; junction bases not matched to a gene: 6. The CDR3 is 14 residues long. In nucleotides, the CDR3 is TGTGCCAGCAGGCAACAGGGGGCAGGAGAGACCCAGTACTTC. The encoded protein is CASRQQGAGETQYF.

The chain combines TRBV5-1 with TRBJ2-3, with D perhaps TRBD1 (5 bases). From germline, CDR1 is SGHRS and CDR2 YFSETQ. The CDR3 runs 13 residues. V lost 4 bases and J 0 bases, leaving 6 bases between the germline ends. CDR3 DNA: TGCGCCAGCAGCCACAGGAGCACAGATACGCAGTATTTT. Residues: CASSHRSTDTQYF.

CDR3 residues: CASSLAVPLNEQFF. The DNA for the CDR3 is TGCGCCAGCAGCCTAGCTGTACCCCTCAATGAGCAGTTCTTC. The chain recombines TRBV23-1 with TRBJ2-1, with D possibly matching TRBD2 (5 bases). TRBV23-1 is reported as an ORF; its role is uncertain. The CDR3 covers 14 residues. Trimming removed 6 bases at V and 6 bases at J, with 15 bases between.

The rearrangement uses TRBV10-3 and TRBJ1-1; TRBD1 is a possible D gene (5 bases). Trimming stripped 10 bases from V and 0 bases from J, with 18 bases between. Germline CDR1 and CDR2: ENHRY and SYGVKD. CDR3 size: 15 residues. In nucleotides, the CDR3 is TGTGCCACCCACCCGGGGGTAGGTATGAACACTGAAGCTTTCTTT. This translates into CATHPGVGMNTEAFF.

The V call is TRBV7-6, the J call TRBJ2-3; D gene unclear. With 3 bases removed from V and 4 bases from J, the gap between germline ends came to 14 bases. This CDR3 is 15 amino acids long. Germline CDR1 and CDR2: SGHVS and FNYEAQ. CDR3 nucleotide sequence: TGTGCCAGCAGCTTTGGGCAGCCAGGTGCAGATACGCAGTATTTT. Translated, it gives CASSFGQPGADTQYF.

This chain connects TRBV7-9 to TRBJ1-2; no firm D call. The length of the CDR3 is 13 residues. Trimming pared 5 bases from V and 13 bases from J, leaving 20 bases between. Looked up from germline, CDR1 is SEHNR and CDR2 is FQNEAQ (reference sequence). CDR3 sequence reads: CASSPSGEGLSTF. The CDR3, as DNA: TGTGCCAGCAGCCCCAGCGGTGAGGGTCTTTCCACCTTC.

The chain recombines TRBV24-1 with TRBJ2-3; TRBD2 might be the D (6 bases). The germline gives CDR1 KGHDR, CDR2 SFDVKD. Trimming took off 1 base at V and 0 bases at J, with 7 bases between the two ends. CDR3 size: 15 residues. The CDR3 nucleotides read TGTGCCACCAGTGATTTTGGGACTAGCACAGATACGCAGTATTTT. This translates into CATSDFGTSTDTQYF.